The 7 T cell receptor beta chains below come from one sample, sequenced in a study of blood T cell repertoires in COVID-19. Here immunoSEQ multiplex PCR was the method, and the copy in TCRdb shows in-frame clones only, minus some. The sample consists of about 140,000 clones, roughly four fifths of them appearing once. The specimen sequenced was peripheral blood. The source of these receptors is a human donor in a cohort sampled during active COVID-19.

The genes are TRBV19 and TRBJ2-3; D gene ambiguous. Trimming left V 2 bases short and J 5 bases short, with 8 bases between. Germline V CDR1 and CDR2: LNHDA, SQIVND (reference sequence). The CDR3 consists of 13 residues. CDR3 in amino acids: CASSISEQDTQYF. In DNA form, the CDR3 reads TGTGCCAGTAGTATATCGGAGCAAGATACGCAGTATTTT.

In its sample, this clone was seen a few times. The gene calls are TRBV7-3 and TRBJ2-6; TRBD1 agrees at 10 bases. V shed 6 bases and J 8 bases; nucleotides not matched to a gene: 10. Per germline, CDR1 SGHTA and CDR2 FQGTGA. The CDR3 spans 16 residues. In DNA, the CDR3 is TGTGCCAGCAGTCAGGGGACAGGGGCCATGTCCAACGTCCTGACTTTC. Its translation is CASSQGTGAMSNVLTF.

The chain combines TRBV4-1 with TRBJ1-2; 7 nucleotides match TRBD1. There are 17 residues in the CDR3. Germline loops: CDR1 MGHRA, CDR2 YSYEKL. V lost 3 bases to trimming and J lost 3 bases; unmatched junction nucleotides: 13. The CDR3 spells CASSHLGVDRDDYGYTF. The DNA for the CDR3 is TGCGCCAGCAGCCATTTGGGGGTAGACAGGGATGACTATGGCTACACCTTC.

The V and J genes are TRBV5-4 and TRBJ2-5; TRBD1 aligns across 9 bases. Germline CDR1 is SGHNT and CDR2 is YYREEE (reference sequence). The CDR3 length is 14 residues. The ends lost 4 bases at V and 5 bases at J; junction bases unmatched: 6. The CDR3 loop is CASSPGQGYETQYF. CDR3 DNA: TGTGCCAGCAGCCCGGGACAGGGATACGAGACCCAGTACTTC.

This clone has only a few counts. A junction end diverges from the germline sequence, so it may reflect a read error. J is TRBJ2-1 and V is TRBV5-1; D gene uncertain. CDR3 length: 10 residues. Germline values: CDR1 SGHRS, CDR2 YFSETQ. The CDR3: CASSSSRPVF. The CDR3 DNA reads TGCGCCAGCAGCAGTTCGCGGCCAGTCTTC.

The chain recombines TRBV7-8 with TRBJ1-6, with D possibly TRBD1 on 6 matching bases. The CDR3 is 15 amino acids. Germline V CDR1 and CDR2: SGHVS, FQNEAQ. Trimming removed 2 bases at V and 7 bases at J, with 12 bases between. CDR3 amino acids: CASSLNRVGNSPLHF. The CDR3 DNA is TGTGCCAGCAGCTTAAACAGGGTCGGAAATTCACCCCTCCACTTT.

This clone has a handful of counts. The V and J genes are TRBV19 and TRBJ1-5, with D possibly being TRBD1 (6 bases). Germline CDR1 reads LNHDA; CDR2 reads SQIVND (reference sequence). V lost 7 bases and J lost 7, with 17 bases in between. The CDR3 sequence is 14 residues long. CDR3 nucleotide sequence: TGTGCCAGTACCCCGGACAGAAATGAACAGCCCCAGCATTTT. It yields the protein CASTPDRNEQPQHF.